This T cell receptor beta chain was profiled in a study of tumor-infiltrating lymphocytes in oesophageal squamous cell carcinoma. TCRdb itself ran the PCR reads through MiXCR, one entry per CDR3 protein. The sample carries roughly 16,000 distinct CDR3 sequences, roughly half recorded once. The sample taken for sequencing was esophageal tumor tissue. The receptor was isolated from a male donor with esophageal squamous cell carcinoma.

As DNA, the CDR3 is TGCGCCAGCAGTGAGTCTCTGGTAACCCAAGAGACCCAGTACTTC. Translating gives CASSESLVTQETQYF. V usage is TRBV10-2 and J usage is TRBJ2-5; D gene unclear. The CDR3 has 15 residues. Germline lookup yields CDR1 WSHSY and CDR2 SAAADI. Trimming removed 0 bases from V and 1 base from J, with 9 bases in between.